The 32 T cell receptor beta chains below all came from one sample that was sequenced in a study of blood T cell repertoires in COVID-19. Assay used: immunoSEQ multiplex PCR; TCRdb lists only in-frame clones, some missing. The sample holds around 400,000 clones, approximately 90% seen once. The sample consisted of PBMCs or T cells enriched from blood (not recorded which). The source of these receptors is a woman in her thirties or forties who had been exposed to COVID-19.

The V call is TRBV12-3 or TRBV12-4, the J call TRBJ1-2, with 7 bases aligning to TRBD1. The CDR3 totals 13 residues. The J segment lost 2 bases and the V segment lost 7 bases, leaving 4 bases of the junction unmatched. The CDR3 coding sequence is TGTGCCAGCACCCCGACAGGGAACTATGGCTACACCTTC. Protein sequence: CASTPTGNYGYTF.

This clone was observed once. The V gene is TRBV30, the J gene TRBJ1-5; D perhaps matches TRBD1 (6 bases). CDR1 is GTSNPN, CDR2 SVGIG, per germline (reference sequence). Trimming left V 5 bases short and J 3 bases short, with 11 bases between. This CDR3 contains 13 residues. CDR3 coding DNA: TGTGCCTGGGCTGGACAGTCCAATCAGCCCCAGCATTTT. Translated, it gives CAWAGQSNQPQHF.

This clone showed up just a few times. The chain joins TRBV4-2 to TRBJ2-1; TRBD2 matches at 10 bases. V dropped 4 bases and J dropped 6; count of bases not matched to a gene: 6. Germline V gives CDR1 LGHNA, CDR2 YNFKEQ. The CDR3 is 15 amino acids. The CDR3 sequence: CASSRLAGGINEQFF. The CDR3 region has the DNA TGTGCCAGCAGCCGATTAGCGGGGGGAATCAATGAGCAGTTCTTC.

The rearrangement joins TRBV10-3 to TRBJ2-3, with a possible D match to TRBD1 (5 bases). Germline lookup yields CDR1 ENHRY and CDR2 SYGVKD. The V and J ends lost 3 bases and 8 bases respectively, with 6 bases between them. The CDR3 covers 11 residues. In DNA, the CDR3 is TGTGCCATCAGTGATAGGGGTACGCAGTATTTT. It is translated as CAISDRGTQYF.

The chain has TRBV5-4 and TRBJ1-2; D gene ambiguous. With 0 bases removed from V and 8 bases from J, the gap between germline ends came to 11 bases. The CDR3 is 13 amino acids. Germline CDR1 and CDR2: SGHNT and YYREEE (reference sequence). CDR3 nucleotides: TGTGCCAGCAGCTTGGGGAGAAACCCAGGCTACACCTTC. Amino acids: CASSLGRNPGYTF. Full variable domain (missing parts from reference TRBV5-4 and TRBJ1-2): ETGVTQSPTHLIKTRGQQVTLRCSSQSGHNTVSWYQQALGQGPQFIFQYYREEENGRGNFPPRFSGLQFPNYSSELNVNALELDDSALYLCASSLGRNPGYTFGSGTRLTVV.

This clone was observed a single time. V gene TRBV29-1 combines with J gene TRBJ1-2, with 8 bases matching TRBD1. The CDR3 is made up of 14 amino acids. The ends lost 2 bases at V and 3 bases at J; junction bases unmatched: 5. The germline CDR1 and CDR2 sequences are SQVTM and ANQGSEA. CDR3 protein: CSVETLQGDYGYTF. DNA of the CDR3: TGCAGCGTTGAAACCTTACAGGGGGACTATGGCTACACCTTC. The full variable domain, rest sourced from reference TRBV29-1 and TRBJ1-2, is SAVISQKPSRDICQRGTSLTIQCQVDSQVTMMFWYRQQPGQSLTLIATANQGSEATYESGFVIDKFPISRPNLTFSTLTVSNMSPEDSSIYLCSVETLQGDYGYTFGSGTRLTVV.

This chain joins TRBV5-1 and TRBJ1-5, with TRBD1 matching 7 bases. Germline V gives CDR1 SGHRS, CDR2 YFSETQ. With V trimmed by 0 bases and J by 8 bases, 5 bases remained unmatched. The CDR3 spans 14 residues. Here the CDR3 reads CASSLGGGVEPQHF. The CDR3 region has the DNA TGCGCCAGCAGCTTGGGAGGGGGCGTGGAGCCCCAGCATTTT.

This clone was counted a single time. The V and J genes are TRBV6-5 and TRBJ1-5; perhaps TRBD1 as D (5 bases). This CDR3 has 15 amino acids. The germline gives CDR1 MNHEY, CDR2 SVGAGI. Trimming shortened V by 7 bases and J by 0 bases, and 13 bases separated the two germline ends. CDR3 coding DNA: TGTGCCAGCAAAGGAAAGGGGATTAGCAATCAGCCCCAGCATTTT. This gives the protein CASKGKGISNQPQHF.

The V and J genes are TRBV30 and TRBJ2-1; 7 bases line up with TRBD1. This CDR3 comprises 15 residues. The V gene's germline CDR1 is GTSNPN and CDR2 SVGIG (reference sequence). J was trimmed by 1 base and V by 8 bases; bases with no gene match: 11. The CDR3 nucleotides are TGTGCCGGACTCGACAGGGCCAATTCCTACAATGAGCAGTTCTTC. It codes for CAGLDRANSYNEQFF.

This CDR3 reads CASLRLGYTF. In nucleotides, the CDR3 is TGTGCCAGCCTGAGACTCGGCTACACCTTC. This chain joins TRBV2 and TRBJ1-2; no definite D call. This CDR3 is built from 10 residues. Germline lookup yields CDR1 SNHLY and CDR2 FYNNEI. V lost 8 bases to trimming and J lost 8 bases, with 9 bases between them. Drawing the rest from reference TRBV2 and TRBJ1-2, the complete variable domain is EPEVTQTPSHQVTQMGQEVILRCVPISNHLYFYWYRQILGQKVEFLVSFYNNEISEKSEIFDDQFSVERPDGSNFTLKIRSTKLEDSAMYFCASLRLGYTFGSGTRLTVV.

This chain's CDR3 is CASRVRGQGGYTF. CDR3 nucleotide sequence: TGTGCCAGCAGGGTTAGGGGGCAGGGTGGCTACACCTTC. This chain connects TRBV6-4 to TRBJ1-2; 7 nucleotides match TRBD1. This CDR3 has 13 residues. Germline CDR1 reads MRHNA; CDR2 reads SNTAGT. The V and J ends lost 6 bases and 7 bases, in that order; junction bases with no gene match: 8.

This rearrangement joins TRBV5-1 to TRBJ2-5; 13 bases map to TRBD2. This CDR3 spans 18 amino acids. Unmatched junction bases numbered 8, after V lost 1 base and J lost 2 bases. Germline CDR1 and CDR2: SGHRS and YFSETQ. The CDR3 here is CASSLKSGTSGVQETQYF. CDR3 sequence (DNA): TGCGCCAGCAGCTTGAAGTCCGGGACTAGCGGGGTACAAGAGACCCAGTACTTC.

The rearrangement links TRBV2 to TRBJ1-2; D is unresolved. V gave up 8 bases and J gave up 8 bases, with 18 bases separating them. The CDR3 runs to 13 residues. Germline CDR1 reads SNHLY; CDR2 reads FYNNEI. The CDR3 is CASGLGGLPGYTF. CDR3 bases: TGTGCCAGCGGGCTGGGCGGGTTACCCGGCTACACCTTC.

In DNA form, the CDR3 reads TGTGCCAGCAGCATCGGACAGGGTTACACTGAAGCTTTCTTT. It translates to CASSIGQGYTEAFF. V and J are TRBV7-2 and TRBJ1-1, with 8 bases that match TRBD1. CDR1 and CDR2 from the germline V gene are SGHTA and FQGNSA. This CDR3 comprises 14 residues. The ends lost 5 bases at V and 3 bases at J; junction bases unmatched: 5. Drawing the rest from reference TRBV7-2 and TRBJ1-1, the complete variable domain is GAGVSQSPSNKVTEKGKDVELRCDPISGHTALYWYRQSLGQGLEFLIYFQGNSAPDKSGLPSDRFSAERTGGSVSTLTIQRTQQEDSAVYLCASSIGQGYTEAFFGQGTRLTVV.

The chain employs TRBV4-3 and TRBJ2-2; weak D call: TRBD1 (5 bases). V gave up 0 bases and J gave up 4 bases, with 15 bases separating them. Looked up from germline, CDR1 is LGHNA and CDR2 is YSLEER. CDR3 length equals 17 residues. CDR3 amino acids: CASSQDVGRRPTGELFF. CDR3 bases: TGCGCCAGCAGCCAAGATGTGGGGCGACGGCCCACCGGGGAGCTGTTTTTT.

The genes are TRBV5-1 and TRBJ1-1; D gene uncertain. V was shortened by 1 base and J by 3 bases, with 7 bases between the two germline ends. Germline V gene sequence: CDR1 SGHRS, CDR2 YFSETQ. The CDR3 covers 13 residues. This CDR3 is CASSLSKHTEAFF. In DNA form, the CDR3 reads TGCGCCAGCAGCTTGTCCAAGCACACTGAAGCTTTCTTT.

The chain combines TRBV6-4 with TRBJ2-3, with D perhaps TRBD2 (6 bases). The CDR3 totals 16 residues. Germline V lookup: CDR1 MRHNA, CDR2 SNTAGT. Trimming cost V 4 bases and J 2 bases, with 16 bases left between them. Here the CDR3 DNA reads TGTGCCAGCAGTGCCCTGGGACTTCCGTTCACAGATACGCAGTATTTT. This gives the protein CASSALGLPFTDTQYF.

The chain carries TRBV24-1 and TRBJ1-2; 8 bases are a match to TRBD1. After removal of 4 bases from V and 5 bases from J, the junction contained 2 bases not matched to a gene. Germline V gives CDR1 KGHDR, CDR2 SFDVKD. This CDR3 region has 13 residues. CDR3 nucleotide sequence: TGTGCCACCAGTGAGAGGACAGGGTATGGCTACACCTTC. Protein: CATSERTGYGYTF.

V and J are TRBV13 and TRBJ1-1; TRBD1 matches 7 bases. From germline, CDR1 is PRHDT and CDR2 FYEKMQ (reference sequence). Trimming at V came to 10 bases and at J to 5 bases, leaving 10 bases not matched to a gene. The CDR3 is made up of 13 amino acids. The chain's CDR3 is CAIHLRDSTEAFF. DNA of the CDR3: TGTGCCATCCACCTCCGGGACAGTACTGAAGCTTTCTTT.

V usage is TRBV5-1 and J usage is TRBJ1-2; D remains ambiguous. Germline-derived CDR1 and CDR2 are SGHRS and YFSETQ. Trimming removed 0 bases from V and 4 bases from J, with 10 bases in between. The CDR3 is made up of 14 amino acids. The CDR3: CASSLASISYGYTF. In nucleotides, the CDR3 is TGCGCCAGCAGCTTGGCGTCTATCTCCTATGGCTACACCTTC. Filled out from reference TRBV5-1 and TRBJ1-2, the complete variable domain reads KAGVTQTPRYLIKTRGQQVTLSCSPISGHRSVSWYQQTPGQGLQFLFEYFSETQRNKGNFPGRFSGRQFSNSRSEMNVSTLELGDSALYLCASSLASISYGYTFGSGTRLTVV.

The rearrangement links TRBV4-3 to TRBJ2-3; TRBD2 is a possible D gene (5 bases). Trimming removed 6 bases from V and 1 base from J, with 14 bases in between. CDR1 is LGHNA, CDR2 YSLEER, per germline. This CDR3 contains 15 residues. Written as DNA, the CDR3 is TGCGCCAGCAGAAAACAGTATAGCGGCACAGATACGCAGTATTTT. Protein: CASRKQYSGTDTQYF.

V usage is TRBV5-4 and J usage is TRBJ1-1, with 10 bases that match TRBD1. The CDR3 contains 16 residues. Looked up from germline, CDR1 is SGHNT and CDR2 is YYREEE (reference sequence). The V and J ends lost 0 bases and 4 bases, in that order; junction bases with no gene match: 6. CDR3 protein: CASSLGGQGVTTEAFF. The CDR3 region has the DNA TGTGCCAGCAGCTTGGGTGGACAGGGGGTCACCACTGAAGCTTTCTTT. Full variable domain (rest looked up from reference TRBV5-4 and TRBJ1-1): ETGVTQSPTHLIKTRGQQVTLRCSSQSGHNTVSWYQQALGQGPQFIFQYYREEENGRGNFPPRFSGLQFPNYSSELNVNALELDDSALYLCASSLGGQGVTTEAFFGQGTRLTVV.

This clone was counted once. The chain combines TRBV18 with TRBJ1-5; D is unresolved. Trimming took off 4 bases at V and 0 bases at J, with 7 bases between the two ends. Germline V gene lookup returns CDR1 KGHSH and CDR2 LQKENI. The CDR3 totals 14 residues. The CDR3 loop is CASSLTDSNQPQHF. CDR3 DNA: TGTGCCAGCTCACTTACAGATAGCAATCAGCCCCAGCATTTT.

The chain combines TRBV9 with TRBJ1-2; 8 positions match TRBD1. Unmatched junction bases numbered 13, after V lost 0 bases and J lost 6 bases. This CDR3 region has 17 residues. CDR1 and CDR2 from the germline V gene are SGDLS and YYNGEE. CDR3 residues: CASSVDIGQGAGDGYTF. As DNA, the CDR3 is TGTGCCAGCAGCGTAGATATCGGCCAGGGGGCCGGGGATGGCTACACCTTC.

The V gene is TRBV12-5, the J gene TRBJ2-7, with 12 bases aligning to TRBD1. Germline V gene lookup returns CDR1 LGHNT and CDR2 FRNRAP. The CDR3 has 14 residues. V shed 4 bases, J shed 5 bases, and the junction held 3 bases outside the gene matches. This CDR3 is CASGWGQGANEQYF. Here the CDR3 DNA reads TGTGCTAGTGGTTGGGGACAGGGGGCAAACGAGCAGTACTTC.

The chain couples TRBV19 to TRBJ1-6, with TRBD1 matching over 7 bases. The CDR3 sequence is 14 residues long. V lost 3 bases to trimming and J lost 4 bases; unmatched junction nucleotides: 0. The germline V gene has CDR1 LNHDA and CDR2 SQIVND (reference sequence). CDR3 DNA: TGTGCCAGTAGTATGGGACAGTATAATTCACCCCTCCACTTT. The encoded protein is CASSMGQYNSPLHF. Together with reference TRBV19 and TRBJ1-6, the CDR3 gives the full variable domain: DGGITQSPKYLFRKEGQNVTLSCEQNLNHDAMYWYRQDPGQGLRLIYYSQIVNDFQKGDIAEGYSVSREKKESFPLTVTSAQKNPTAFYLCASSMGQYNSPLHFGNGTRLTVT.

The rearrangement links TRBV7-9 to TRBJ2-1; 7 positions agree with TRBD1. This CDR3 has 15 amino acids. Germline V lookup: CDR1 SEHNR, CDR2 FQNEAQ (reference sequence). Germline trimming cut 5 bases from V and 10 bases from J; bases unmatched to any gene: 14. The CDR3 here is CASSPRTGPLVEQFF. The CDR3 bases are TGTGCCAGCAGCCCTCGGACAGGTCCCCTTGTCGAGCAGTTCTTC.

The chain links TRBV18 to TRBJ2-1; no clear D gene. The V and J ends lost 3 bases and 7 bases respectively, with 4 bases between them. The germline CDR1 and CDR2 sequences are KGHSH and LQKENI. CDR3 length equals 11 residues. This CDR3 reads CASSPQNEQFF. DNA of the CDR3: TGTGCCAGCTCACCCCAGAATGAGCAGTTCTTC.

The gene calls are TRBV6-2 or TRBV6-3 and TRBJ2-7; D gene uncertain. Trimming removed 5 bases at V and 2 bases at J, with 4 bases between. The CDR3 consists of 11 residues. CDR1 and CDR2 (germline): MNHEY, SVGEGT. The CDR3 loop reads CASSATYEQYF. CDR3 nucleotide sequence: TGTGCCAGCAGTGCGACCTACGAGCAGTACTTC.

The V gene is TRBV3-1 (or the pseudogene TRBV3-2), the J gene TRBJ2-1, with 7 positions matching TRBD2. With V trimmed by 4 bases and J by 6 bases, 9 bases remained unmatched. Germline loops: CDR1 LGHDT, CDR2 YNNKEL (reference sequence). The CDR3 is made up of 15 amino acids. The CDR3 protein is CASSPRGESFNEQFF. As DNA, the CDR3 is TGTGCCAGCAGCCCCCGGGGGGAATCTTTCAATGAGCAGTTCTTC.

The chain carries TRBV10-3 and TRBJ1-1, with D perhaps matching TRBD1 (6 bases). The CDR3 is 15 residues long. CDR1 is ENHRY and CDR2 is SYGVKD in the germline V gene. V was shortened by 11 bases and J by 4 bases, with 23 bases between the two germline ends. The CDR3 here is CASGRRGGGGTEAFF. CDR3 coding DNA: TGTGCCTCCGGGAGGAGGGGGGGCGGAGGCACTGAAGCTTTCTTT.

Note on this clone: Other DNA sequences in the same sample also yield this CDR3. The CDR3: CASSLVGGLTEAFF. CDR3 DNA sequence: TGTGCCAGCAGCTTGGTTGGGGGACTCACTGAAGCTTTCTTT. The chain carries TRBV5-4 and TRBJ1-1; possible D gene TRBD1, 5 bases. Trimming pared 0 bases from V and 4 bases from J, leaving 10 bases between. CDR1 SGHNT and CDR2 YYREEE come from the germline V gene (reference sequence). The length of the CDR3 is 14 residues.